This TCR beta chain originates from a study of CD8+CD57+ T cells in acquired aplastic anemia (dated by TCRdb to 2016 to 2019). With regard to the full study: Extracted DNA from sorted CD4+ and CD8+ cells averaged around 3.4 ug, ranging from about 0.2 to 30 ug. Healthy donor samples averaged about 10 million reads for CD4+ and about 11 million for CD8+ cells. Beyond this particular receptor, the publication reports: Roughly 30 CD8+ CDR3 sequences were found to be shared between patients and controls, but these sequences appeared to be highly expressed in patients and within the immunodominant clones of the patients. Patients and healthy controls showed no significant difference in CD8+ Simpson's diversity (P=0.060).

Of note for this clonotype: The clone's antigen remains unknown. Nothing much larger sits one base from this clone, and base qualities are not available.

Profiling of TCR beta VDJ combinations and CDR3 sequences used genomic DNA as the template. TCR repertoire sequencing was run on an Illumina HiSeq 2000. In the source study's methods: Repertoires were assessed using TRBV/TRBJ rearrangement plots, CDR3 size and DJ length profiles, and Simpson's diversity index. The most abundant DNA sequence in the deep sequencing data was taken as the immunodominant clone. CDR3 amino acid sequences were screened for sharing across subjects and were compared with published repertoires and the VDJdb database. The public reads were quality trimmed at Q25 with fastp and then assembled into clones with MiXCR by TCRdb, keeping productive beta chains. For every CDR3 protein sequence, its rows merge into one entry that carries the most common genes and DNA. The V and J calls reflect TCRdb's pipeline rather than the authors' work. The sample table contains 200,000 to 250,000 distinct CDR3 sequences; only one count was recorded for about a third of them. 1% to 1.3% of the sample comes from the top ten.

Looking up the germline V gene (reference sequence) yields CDR1 DFQATT and CDR2 SNEGSKA. From cysteine to phenylalanine, the CDR3 is 10 amino acids long. The only DNA kept is the CDR3, 30 bases in frame from the first base. Trimming costs V 6 bases and J 6 bases, and their ends lie 8 bases apart. The study deep-sequenced TCR repertoires of sorted CD4+ and CD8+ blood T cells from severe aplastic anemia patients and healthy subjects. Ficoll-Paque density gradient centrifugation was used to isolate peripheral blood mononuclear cells. CD4+ and CD8+ T cells were sorted by FACS or magnetic beads before DNA extraction.

The clonotype comes from a human donor in good health, serving as a control. Sequenced material: sorted CD4+, CD8+, or CD8+CD57+ T cells (not recorded which) from PBMCs. Recombination joined TRBV20-1 with TRBJ1-2; TRBD1 is a possible D gene, resting on 6 matching bases. The CDR3 protein sequence reads: CSAGGNGYTF. Here is the DNA: TGCAGTGCAGGGGGGAATGGCTACACCTTC.